This T cell receptor beta chain was obtained from a study of cytomegalovirus exposure and HLA in healthy donors. Study-level information: A preliminary data release comprised about 85 million unique TCRs obtained from HLA-typed donors. Study-level findings and limits: The study flagged roughly 160 TCR beta chains as cytomegalovirus-associated.

With respect to this clone: Its antigen is not known.

This CDR3 has 14 amino acids. V was clipped by 2 bases and J by 4 bases, with 12 bases between them. Germline CDR1 and CDR2: SGHNT and YYREEE (reference sequence). Both 60 Vbeta primers and 13 Jbeta primers went into the PCR. The data were produced by immunoSEQ multiplex PCR, yet TCRdb's version contains in-frame clones alone and is incomplete. In the table there are approximately 240,000 clones, about 80% of which are singletons. Sequenced material: PBMCs. This receptor was identified in a woman aged 40-49 years in good health and CMV-seronegative. The chain joins TRBV5-4 to TRBJ2-5; tentatively, D is TRBD1 (6 bases). The CDR3 is CASSLQGLGETQYF. DNA for the CDR3: TGTGCCAGCAGCTTACAGGGTCTGGGAGAGACCCAGTACTTC.